These 16 T cell receptor beta chains were sequenced from one sample in a study of identical twins. In TCRdb, the 5' RACE reads were re-called with MiXCR into one record per CDR3 protein. The sample has approximately 890,000 distinct CDR3 sequences; 10% to 15% are singletons. The same data also contributed to another study, on yellow fever vaccine responses in identical twins.

Sequenced: PBMCs. The receptors come from a woman aged 18-35 years in good health.

In this sample, this clonotype turned up a few times. The rearrangement links TRBV7-9 to TRBJ2-1; possibly TRBD1 or TRBD2 for D (5 bases each). Deletions cut 5 bases from V and 8 bases from J, with 13 bases between. The CDR3 covers 13 residues. From germline, CDR1 is SEHNR and CDR2 FQNEAQ (reference sequence). CDR3 loop: CASSPDSGHEQFF. The CDR3 bases are TGTGCCAGCAGCCCTGACTCGGGGCATGAGCAGTTCTTC.

V usage is TRBV4-1 and J usage is TRBJ2-3; 12 positions agree with TRBD2. Per germline, CDR1 MGHRA and CDR2 YSYEKL. Unmatched junction bases numbered 9, after V lost 0 bases and J lost 2 bases. The CDR3 spans 19 residues. This chain's CDR3 is CASSQDSLGLAGPTDTQYF. The CDR3 nucleotides are TGCGCCAGCAGCCAAGATAGTTTGGGACTAGCGGGCCCCACAGATACGCAGTATTTT.

This clonotype was counted between two and nine times. The chain carries TRBV3-1 and TRBJ2-5; 9 bases line up with TRBD2. Germline V CDR1 and CDR2: LGHDT, YNNKEL (reference sequence). V gave up 0 bases and J gave up 11 bases; unmatched junction bases: 7. This CDR3 has 14 amino acids. In DNA, the CDR3 is TGTGCCAGCAGCCAAGAATTGGCGGGAGGGTTACAGTACTTC. Translating it yields CASSQELAGGLQYF.

This clonotype was found a few times. V and J are TRBV7-8 and TRBJ1-2, with 10 bases aligning to TRBD1. Germline CDR1 and CDR2: SGHVS and FQNEAQ. V shed 5 bases and J 0 bases; nucleotides not matched to a gene: 18. The CDR3 is 20 amino acids. The CDR3 coding sequence is TGTGCCAGCAGCCTCAATTCACTGACAGGGGGCGGGAGGTCTAACTATGGCTACACCTTC. The encoded protein is CASSLNSLTGGGRSNYGYTF.

The sample holds many counts of this clonotype. This chain connects TRBV12-3 or TRBV12-4 to TRBJ2-1; 15 bases are shared with TRBD2. The junction had 5 bases not matched to a gene; V was cut back by 5 bases and J by 9 bases. CDR3 size: 15 residues. CDR3 in DNA: TGTGCCAGCAGTCCGGGACTAGCGGGAGGTTTTGAGCAGTTCTTC. It is translated as CASSPGLAGGFEQFF.

This clonotype has ten or more counts. The chain has TRBV12-3 or TRBV12-4 and TRBJ1-1; D remains unclear. The CDR3 extends over 15 amino acids. V shed 1 base and J shed 5 bases, with 14 bases lying between them. CDR3 region: CASSLVNGPRTEAFF. The CDR3 DNA reads TGTGCCAGCAGTTTAGTTAACGGCCCCCGTACTGAAGCTTTCTTT.

The CDR3 sequence is CASSLASSGRADTQYF. CDR3 nucleotide sequence: TGTGCCAGCAGCTTAGCCTCGAGCGGGAGAGCAGATACGCAGTATTTT. The rearrangement joins TRBV7-2 to TRBJ2-3, with 8 bases that match TRBD2. Germline assignment: CDR1 SGHTA and CDR2 FQGNSA. The length of the CDR3 is 16 residues. V gave up 0 bases and J gave up 4 bases; unmatched junction bases: 6.

This clonotype was detected only a few times. This chain links TRBV29-1 with TRBJ2-7; tentatively, D is TRBD2 (5 bases). V dropped 5 bases and J dropped 2 bases, with 16 bases sitting between them. The CDR3 totals 14 residues. The germline gives CDR1 SQVTM, CDR2 ANQGSEA. CDR3 nucleotides: TGCAGCGTTCGGTCCCCAGAGGGAGCCTACGAGCAGTACTTC. Residues: CSVRSPEGAYEQYF.

In this sample, this clonotype turned up many times. The chain joins TRBV24-1 to TRBJ2-7; the match to TRBD2 covers 8 bases. Germline V gives CDR1 KGHDR, CDR2 SFDVKD. CDR3 length: 14 amino acids. V lost 5 bases, J lost 4 bases, and 6 bases stayed unmatched. CDR3 sequence reads: CATSAGGPWYEQYF. CDR3 DNA sequence: TGTGCCACCAGTGCGGGAGGGCCGTGGTACGAGCAGTACTTC.

This clonotype has a count of ten or more. The genes are TRBV5-1 and TRBJ2-3, with 8 bases matching TRBD1. The CDR3 length is 13 residues. The V and J ends lost 7 bases and 6 bases, in that order; junction bases with no gene match: 7. The germline V gene encodes CDR1 SGHRS and CDR2 YFSETQ. The CDR3 DNA reads as TGCGCCAGCTCAAGGACAGGGTCGGATACGCAGTATTTT. The encoded protein is CASSRTGSDTQYF.

J is TRBJ1-1 and V is TRBV10-3; D may be TRBD1 (5 bases). The V end was cut by 10 bases, the J end by 0 bases, with 12 bases between. In germline, CDR1 is ENHRY, CDR2 SYGVKD. This CDR3 contains 13 residues. The CDR3 bases are TGTGCCAGCAAAGCGACAGTGAACACTGAAGCTTTCTTT. This encodes CASKATVNTEAFF.

The CDR3 loop is CSVVAVTTQYF. The DNA for the CDR3 is TGCAGTGTGGTAGCGGTAACGACCCAGTACTTC. The gene calls are TRBV20-1 and TRBJ2-5; a possible D gene is TRBD2 (6 bases). The germline V and J ends were trimmed by 7 bases and 7 bases, with 13 bases remaining between them. CDR1 and CDR2 from the germline V gene are DFQATT and SNEGSKA (reference sequence). The CDR3 totals 11 residues.

The chain recombines TRBV5-1 with TRBJ2-7, with D possibly TRBD2 on 5 matching bases. Germline V gene data show CDR1 as SGHRS and CDR2 as YFSETQ. V was clipped by 4 bases and J by 2 bases, with 10 bases between them. The length of the CDR3 is 13 residues. The DNA for the CDR3 is TGCGCCAGCAGCCCCGACGGGACCTACGAGCAGTACTTC. This gives the protein CASSPDGTYEQYF.

This clonotype was seen a handful of times. This chain uses TRBV10-3 with TRBJ1-3; 7 bases agree with TRBD1. The CDR3 contains 13 residues. Germline values: CDR1 ENHRY, CDR2 SYGVKD. V was pared by 8 bases and J by 6 bases, with 7 bases of the junction left unmatched. CDR3 DNA: TGTGCCATCCGGAGAACAGGGGTAAACACCATATATTTT. Its translation is CAIRRTGVNTIYF.

The chain has TRBV12-3 or TRBV12-4 and TRBJ1-5; possible D gene TRBD1, 5 bases. The V end was cut by 2 bases, the J end by 1 base, with 9 bases between. The CDR3 runs to 15 residues. CDR3: CASSLKGLSNQPQHF. CDR3 nucleotide sequence: TGTGCCAGCAGTTTAAAGGGGTTGAGCAATCAGCCCCAGCATTTT.

The rearrangement links TRBV19 to TRBJ2-5; TRBD2 matches 7 bases. This CDR3 comprises 15 residues. Germline-derived CDR1 and CDR2 are LNHDA and SQIVND (reference sequence). V shed 6 bases and J 4 bases; nucleotides not matched to a gene: 11. CDR3 in DNA: TGTGCCAGTAGGAAAGGGCGGGGGTCGGGAGAGACCCAGTACTTC. Encoded protein: CASRKGRGSGETQYF.